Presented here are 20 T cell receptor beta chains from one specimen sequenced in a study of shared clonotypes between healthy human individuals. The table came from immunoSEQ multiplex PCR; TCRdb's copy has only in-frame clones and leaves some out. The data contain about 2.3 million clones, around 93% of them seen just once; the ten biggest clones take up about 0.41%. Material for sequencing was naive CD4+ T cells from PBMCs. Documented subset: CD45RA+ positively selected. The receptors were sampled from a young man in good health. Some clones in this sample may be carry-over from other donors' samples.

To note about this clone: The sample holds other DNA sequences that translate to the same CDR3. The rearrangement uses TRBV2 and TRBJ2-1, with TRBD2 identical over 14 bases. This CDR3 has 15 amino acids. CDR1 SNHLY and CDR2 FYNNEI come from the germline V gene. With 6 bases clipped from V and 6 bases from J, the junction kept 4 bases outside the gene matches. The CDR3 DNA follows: TGTGCCAGCAGCACCGGGACTAGCGGGGGCAATGAGCAGTTCTTC. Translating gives CASSTGTSGGNEQFF. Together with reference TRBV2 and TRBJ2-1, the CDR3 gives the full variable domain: EPEVTQTPSHQVTQMGQEVILRCVPISNHLYFYWYRQILGQKVEFLVSFYNNEISEKSEIFDDQFSVERPDGSNFTLKIRSTKLEDSAMYFCASSTGTSGGNEQFFGPGTRLTVL.

The chain's CDR3 is CASSLARTGGRELFF. The CDR3 DNA is TGTGCCAGCAGCTTGGCCCGGACAGGGGGTCGGGAACTGTTTTTT. The rearrangement joins TRBV7-8 to TRBJ1-4, with TRBD1 matching 10 bases. Germline V CDR1 and CDR2: SGHVS, FQNEAQ. The CDR3 is made up of 15 amino acids. The J segment lost 12 bases and the V segment lost 3 bases, leaving 10 bases of the junction unmatched.

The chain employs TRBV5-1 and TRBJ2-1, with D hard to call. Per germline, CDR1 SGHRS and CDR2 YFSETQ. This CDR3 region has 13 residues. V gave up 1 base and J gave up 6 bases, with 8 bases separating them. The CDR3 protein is CASSLNFGNEQFF. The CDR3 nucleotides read TGCGCCAGCAGCTTGAATTTCGGCAATGAGCAGTTCTTC.

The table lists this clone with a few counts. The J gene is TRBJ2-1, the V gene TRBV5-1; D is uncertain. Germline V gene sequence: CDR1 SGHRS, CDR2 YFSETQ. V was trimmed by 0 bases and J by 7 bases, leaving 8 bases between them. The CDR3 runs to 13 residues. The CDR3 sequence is CASSLGLWNEQFF. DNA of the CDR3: TGCGCCAGCAGCTTGGGGCTTTGGAATGAGCAGTTCTTC.

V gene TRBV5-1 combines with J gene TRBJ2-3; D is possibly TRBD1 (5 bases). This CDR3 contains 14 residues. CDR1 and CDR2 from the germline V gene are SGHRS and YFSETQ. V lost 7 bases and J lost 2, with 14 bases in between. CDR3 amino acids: CASAAQEDTDTQYF. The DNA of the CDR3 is TGCGCCAGCGCGGCACAGGAAGACACAGATACGCAGTATTTT.

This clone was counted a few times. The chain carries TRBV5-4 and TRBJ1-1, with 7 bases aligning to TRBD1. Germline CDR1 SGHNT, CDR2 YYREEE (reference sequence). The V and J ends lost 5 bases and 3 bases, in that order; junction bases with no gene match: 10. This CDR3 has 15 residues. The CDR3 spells CASSQGGVGDTEAFF. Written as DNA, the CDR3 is TGTGCCAGCAGTCAAGGGGGCGTAGGTGACACTGAAGCTTTCTTT. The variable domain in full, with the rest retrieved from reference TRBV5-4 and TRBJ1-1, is ETGVTQSPTHLIKTRGQQVTLRCSSQSGHNTVSWYQQALGQGPQFIFQYYREEENGRGNFPPRFSGLQFPNYSSELNVNALELDDSALYLCASSQGGVGDTEAFFGQGTRLTVV.

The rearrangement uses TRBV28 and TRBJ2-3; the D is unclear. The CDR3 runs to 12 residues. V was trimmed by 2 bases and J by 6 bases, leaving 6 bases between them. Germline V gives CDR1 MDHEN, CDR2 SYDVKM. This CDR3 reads CASSLERDTQYF. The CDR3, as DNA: TGTGCCAGCAGTTTAGAGAGGGATACGCAGTATTTT.

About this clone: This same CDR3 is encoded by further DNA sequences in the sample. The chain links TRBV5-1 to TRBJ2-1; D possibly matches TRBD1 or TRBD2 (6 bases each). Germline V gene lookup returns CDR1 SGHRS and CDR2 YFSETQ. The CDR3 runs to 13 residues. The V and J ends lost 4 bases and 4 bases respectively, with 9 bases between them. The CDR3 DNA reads TGCGCCAGCAGCCGGGGGCAGTACAATGAGCAGTTCTTC. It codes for CASSRGQYNEQFF.

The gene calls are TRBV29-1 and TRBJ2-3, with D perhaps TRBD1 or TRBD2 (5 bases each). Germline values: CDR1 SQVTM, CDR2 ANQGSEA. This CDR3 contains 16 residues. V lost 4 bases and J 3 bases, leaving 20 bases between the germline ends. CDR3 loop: CSVGGSGRIGTDTQYF. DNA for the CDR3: TGCAGCGTTGGGGGGTCCGGGCGTATAGGTACAGATACGCAGTATTTT.

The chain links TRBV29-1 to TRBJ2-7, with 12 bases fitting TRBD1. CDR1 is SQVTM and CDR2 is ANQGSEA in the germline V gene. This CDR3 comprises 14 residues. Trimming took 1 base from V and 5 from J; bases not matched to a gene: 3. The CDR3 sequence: CSVEGGQGAHEQYF. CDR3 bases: TGCAGCGTTGAAGGGGGACAGGGGGCCCACGAGCAGTACTTC.

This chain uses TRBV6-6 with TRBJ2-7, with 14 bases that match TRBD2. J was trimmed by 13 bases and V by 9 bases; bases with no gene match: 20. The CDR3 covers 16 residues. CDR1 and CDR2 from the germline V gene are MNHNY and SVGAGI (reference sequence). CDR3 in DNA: TGTGCCAGTTCAAGGGGGACTAGCGGGAGTGGGGGACACCCTTACTTC. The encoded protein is CASSRGTSGSGGHPYF.

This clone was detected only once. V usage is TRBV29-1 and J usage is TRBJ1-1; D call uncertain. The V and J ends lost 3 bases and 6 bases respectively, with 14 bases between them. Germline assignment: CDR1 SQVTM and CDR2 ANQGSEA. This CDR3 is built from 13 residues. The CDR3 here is CSVERPVVPEAFF. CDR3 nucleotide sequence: TGCAGCGTTGAGAGGCCCGTCGTTCCTGAAGCTTTCTTT.

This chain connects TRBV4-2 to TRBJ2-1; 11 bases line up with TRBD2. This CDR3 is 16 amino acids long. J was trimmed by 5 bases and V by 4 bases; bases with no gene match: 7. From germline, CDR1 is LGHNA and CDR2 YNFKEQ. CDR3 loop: CASSPEPGLADNEQFF. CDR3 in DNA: TGTGCCAGCAGCCCAGAACCGGGACTAGCGGACAATGAGCAGTTCTTC.

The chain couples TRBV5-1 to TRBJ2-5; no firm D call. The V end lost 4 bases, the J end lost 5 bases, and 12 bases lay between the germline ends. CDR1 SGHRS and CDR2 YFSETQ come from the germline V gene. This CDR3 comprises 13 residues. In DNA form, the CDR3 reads TGCGCCAGCAGCGGGAACATTGGTGAGACCCAGTACTTC. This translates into CASSGNIGETQYF.

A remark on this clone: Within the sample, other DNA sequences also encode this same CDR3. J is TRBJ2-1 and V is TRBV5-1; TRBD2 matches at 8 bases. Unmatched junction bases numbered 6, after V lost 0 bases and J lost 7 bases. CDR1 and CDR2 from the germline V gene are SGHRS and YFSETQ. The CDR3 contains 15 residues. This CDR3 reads CASSLGLAGLNEQFF. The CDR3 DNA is TGCGCCAGCAGCTTGGGCCTAGCGGGTTTAAATGAGCAGTTCTTC.

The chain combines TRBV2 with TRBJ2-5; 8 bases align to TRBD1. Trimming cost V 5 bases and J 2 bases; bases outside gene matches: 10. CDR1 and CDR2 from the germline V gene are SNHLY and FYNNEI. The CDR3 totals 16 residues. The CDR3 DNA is TGTGCCAGCAGTCTGGACAGGGCGGAATTACAAGAGACCCAGTACTTC. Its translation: CASSLDRAELQETQYF. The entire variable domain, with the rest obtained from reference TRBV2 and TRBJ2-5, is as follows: EPEVTQTPSHQVTQMGQEVILRCVPISNHLYFYWYRQILGQKVEFLVSFYNNEISEKSEIFDDQFSVERPDGSNFTLKIRSTKLEDSAMYFCASSLDRAELQETQYFGPGTRLLVL.

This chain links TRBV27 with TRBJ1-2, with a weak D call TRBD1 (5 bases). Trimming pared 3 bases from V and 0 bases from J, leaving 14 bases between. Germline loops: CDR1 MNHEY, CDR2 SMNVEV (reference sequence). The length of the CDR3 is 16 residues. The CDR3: CASSFMGTQANYGYTF. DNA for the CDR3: TGTGCCAGCAGTTTTATGGGGACCCAAGCTAACTATGGCTACACCTTC.

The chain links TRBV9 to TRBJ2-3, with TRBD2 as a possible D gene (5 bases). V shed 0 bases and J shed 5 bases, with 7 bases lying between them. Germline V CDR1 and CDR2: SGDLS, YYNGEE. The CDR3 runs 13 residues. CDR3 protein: CASSVDAGDTQYF. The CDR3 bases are TGTGCCAGCAGCGTAGATGCGGGAGATACGCAGTATTTT.

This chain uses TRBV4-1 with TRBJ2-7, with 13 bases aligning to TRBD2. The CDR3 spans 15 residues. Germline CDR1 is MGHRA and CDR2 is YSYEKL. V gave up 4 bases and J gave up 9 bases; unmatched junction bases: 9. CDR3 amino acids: CASSPGLAGPRWQYF. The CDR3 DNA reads TGCGCCAGCAGCCCGGGACTAGCGGGGCCGAGATGGCAGTACTTC.

The CDR3 nucleotides read TGTGCCACCCAAGGCACAGGGCACAATCAGCCCCAGCATTTT. It encodes CATQGTGHNQPQHF. The chain has TRBV19 and TRBJ1-5; D possibly corresponds to TRBD1 (6 bases). The germline CDR1 and CDR2 sequences are LNHDA and SQIVND (reference sequence). V dropped 10 bases and J dropped 3 bases, with 16 bases sitting between them. This CDR3 has 14 residues.